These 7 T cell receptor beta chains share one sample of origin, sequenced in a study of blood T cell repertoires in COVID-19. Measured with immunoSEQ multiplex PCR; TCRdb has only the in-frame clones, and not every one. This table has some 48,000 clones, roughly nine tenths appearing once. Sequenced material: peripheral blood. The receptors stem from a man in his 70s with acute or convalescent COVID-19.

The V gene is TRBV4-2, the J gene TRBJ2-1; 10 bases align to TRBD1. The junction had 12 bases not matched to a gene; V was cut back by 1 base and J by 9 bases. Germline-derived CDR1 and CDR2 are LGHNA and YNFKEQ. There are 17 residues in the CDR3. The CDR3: CASSQVIRDRGNGEQFF. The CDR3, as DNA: TGTGCCAGCAGCCAAGTAATCCGGGACAGGGGAAATGGTGAGCAGTTCTTC.

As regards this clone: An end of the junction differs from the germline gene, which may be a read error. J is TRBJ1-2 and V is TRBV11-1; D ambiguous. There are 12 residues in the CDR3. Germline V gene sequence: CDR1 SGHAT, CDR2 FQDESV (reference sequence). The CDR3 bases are TGTGCCAGCAGCTTAGGTCTTGGCAGTCTTTCCTTC. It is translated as CASSLGLGSLSF.

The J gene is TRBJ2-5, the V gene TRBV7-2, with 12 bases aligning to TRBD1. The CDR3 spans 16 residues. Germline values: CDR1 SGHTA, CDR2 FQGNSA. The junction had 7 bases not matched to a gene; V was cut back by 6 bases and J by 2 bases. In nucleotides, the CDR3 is TGTGCCAGCAGTCCCCGGGACAGGGGGCAGCAAGAGACCCAGTACTTC. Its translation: CASSPRDRGQQETQYF.

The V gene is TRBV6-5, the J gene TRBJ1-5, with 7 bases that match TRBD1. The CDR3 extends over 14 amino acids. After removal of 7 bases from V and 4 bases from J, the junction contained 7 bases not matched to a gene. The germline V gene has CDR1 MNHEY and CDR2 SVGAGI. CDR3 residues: CASNFRDRNQPQHF. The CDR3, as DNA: TGTGCCAGCAATTTCCGGGACAGAAATCAGCCCCAGCATTTT.

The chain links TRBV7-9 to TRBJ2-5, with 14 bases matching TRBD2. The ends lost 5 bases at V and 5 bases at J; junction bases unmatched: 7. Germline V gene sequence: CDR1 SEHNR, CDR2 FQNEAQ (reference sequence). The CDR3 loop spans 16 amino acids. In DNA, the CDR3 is TGTGCCAGCAGCCCCTGGACTAGCGGGGGGAGGGAGACCCAGTACTTC. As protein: CASSPWTSGGRETQYF. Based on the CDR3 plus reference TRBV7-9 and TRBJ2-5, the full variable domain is DTGVSQNPRHKITKRGQNVTFRCDPISEHNRLYWYRQTLGQGPEFLTYFQNEAQLEKSRLLSDRFSAERPKGSFSTLEIQRTEQGDSAMYLCASSPWTSGGRETQYFGPGTRLLVL.

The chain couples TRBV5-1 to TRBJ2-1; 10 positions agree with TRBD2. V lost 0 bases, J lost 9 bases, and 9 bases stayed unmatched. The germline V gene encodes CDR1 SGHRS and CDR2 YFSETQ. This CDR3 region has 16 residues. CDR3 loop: CASSLGLAGAGGEQFF. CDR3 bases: TGCGCCAGCAGCTTGGGCCTAGCGGGGGCCGGGGGTGAGCAGTTCTTC.

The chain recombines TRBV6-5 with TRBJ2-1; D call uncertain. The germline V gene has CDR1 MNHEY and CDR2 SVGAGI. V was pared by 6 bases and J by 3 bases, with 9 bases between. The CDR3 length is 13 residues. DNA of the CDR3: TGTGCCAGCAGCCAACAATTCTACAATGAGCAGTTCTTC. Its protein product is CASSQQFYNEQFF.